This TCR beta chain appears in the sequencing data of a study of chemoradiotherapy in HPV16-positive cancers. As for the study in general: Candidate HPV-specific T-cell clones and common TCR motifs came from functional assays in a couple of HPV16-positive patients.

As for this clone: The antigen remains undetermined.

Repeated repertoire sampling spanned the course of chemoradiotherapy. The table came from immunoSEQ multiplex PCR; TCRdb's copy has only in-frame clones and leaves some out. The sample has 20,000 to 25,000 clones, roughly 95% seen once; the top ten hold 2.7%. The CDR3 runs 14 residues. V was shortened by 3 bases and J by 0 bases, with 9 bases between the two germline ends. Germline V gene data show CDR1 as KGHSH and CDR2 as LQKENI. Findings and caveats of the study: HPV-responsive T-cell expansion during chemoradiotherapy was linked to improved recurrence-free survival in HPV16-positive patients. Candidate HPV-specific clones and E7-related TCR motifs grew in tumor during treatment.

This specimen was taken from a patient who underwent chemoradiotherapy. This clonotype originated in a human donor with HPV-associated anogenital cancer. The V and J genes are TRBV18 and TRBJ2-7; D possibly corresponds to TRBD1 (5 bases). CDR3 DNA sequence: TGTGCCAGCTCACCCCGGCAGGGCTCCTACGAGCAGTACTTC. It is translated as CASSPRQGSYEQYF.